The 29 T cell receptor beta chains below were found in one sample sequenced in a study of technical replicates of blood from several donors (dated by TCRdb to about 2017). Library construction relied on the immunoSEQ multiplex PCR assay. The immuneACCESS repertoire file appears here via TCRdb, limited to in-frame rearrangements. These files lack a portion of the clones; in checked studies, under half of the deficit traces to unresolved V genes, and the cause of the others is not known. The sample table shows tens of thousands of clones, and more than 75% are seen once. The top ten hold roughly 5% of the sample. Sample: PBMCs. The receptors were gathered from a human donor in good health. Some clones in this sample may be carry-over from other donors' samples.

This clone was seen just once. The rearrangement joins TRBV15 to TRBJ2-1; tentatively, D is TRBD1 (6 bases). CDR1 is LNHNV and CDR2 is YYDKDF in the germline V gene (reference sequence). The CDR3 contains 13 residues. Trimming took 0 bases from V and 9 from J, leaving 9 bases between them. The CDR3 protein is CATSRDRGSEQFF. The CDR3 bases are TGTGCCACCAGCAGAGATAGGGGGAGTGAGCAGTTCTTC.

The chain recombines TRBV4-1 with TRBJ2-7, with a weak D call TRBD2 (6 bases). The germline V gene encodes CDR1 MGHRA and CDR2 YSYEKL. This CDR3 region has 14 residues. The ends were cut back, 0 bases at V and 5 bases at J, with 11 bases in the middle. The CDR3 region has the DNA TGCGCCAGCAGCCAAGATATGGGGGGTAACGAGCAGTACTTC. It is translated as CASSQDMGGNEQYF.

The chain links TRBV7-2 to TRBJ1-2; 7 bases agree with TRBD1. The CDR3 loop spans 14 amino acids. Germline loops: CDR1 SGHTA, CDR2 FQGNSA. After removal of 10 bases from V and 5 bases from J, the junction contained 13 bases not matched to a gene. CDR3 sequence: CATYLTGAVYGYTF. The DNA for the CDR3 is TGTGCCACGTACCTTACAGGGGCCGTATATGGCTACACCTTC.

This chain's CDR3 is CASSLLGAGGYTF. The CDR3 DNA reads TGTGCCAGCAGCTTATTGGGGGCTGGTGGCTACACCTTC. This sequence joins TRBV11-1 and TRBJ1-2; TRBD1 is a possible D gene (6 bases). The CDR3 length is 13 residues. Germline V lookup: CDR1 SGHAT, CDR2 FQDESV (reference sequence). Trimming pared 2 bases from V and 7 bases from J, leaving 11 bases between.

The V and J genes are TRBV21-1 and TRBJ2-5; TRBD2 is taken as the D call from the table, unchecked against the DNA. TRBV21-1 is described as a pseudogene. The CDR3 is made up of 20 amino acids. The CDR3 sequence: CASSTRWKGLAGQYQETQYF. The CDR3 DNA follows: TGTGCCAGCAGCACCCGTTGGAAGGGACTAGCGGGACAGTACCAAGAGACCCAGTACTTC.

This clone was detected a few times. The V call is TRBV7-3, the J call TRBJ2-3; D is perhaps TRBD1 (6 bases). CDR1 and CDR2 (germline): SGHTA, FQGTGA. This CDR3 is 15 amino acids long. V shed 3 bases and J shed 6 bases, with 16 bases lying between them. CDR3 coding DNA: TGTGCCAGCAGCTTCCCTCCGCAGGGGCAGGATACGCAGTATTTT. Translated, it gives CASSFPPQGQDTQYF.

The genes are TRBV27 and TRBJ2-7; 10 nucleotides align to TRBD1. J was trimmed by 4 bases and V by 6 bases; bases with no gene match: 6. This CDR3 has 14 amino acids. CDR1 and CDR2 from the germline V gene are MNHEY and SMNVEV (reference sequence). CDR3 residues: CASSQTGGRYEQYF. CDR3 nucleotide sequence: TGTGCCAGCAGCCAGACAGGGGGCAGGTACGAGCAGTACTTC.

The J gene is TRBJ1-3, the V gene TRBV15; the match to TRBD1 covers 10 bases. With V trimmed by 5 bases and J by 1 base, 2 bases remained unmatched. CDR3 length equals 15 residues. Germline lookup yields CDR1 LNHNV and CDR2 YYDKDF (reference sequence). CDR3 protein: CATSRDRGSGNTIYF. DNA for the CDR3: TGTGCCACCAGCCGGGACAGGGGTTCTGGAAACACCATATATTTT.

V is TRBV4-3 and J is TRBJ2-3, with 9 positions matching TRBD2. V was pared by 4 bases and J by 6 bases, with 11 bases of the junction left unmatched. Germline assignment: CDR1 LGHNA and CDR2 YSLEER. CDR3 size: 16 residues. The CDR3 is CASSLSPGGGADTQYF. The CDR3 DNA is TGCGCCAGCAGCCTCTCCCCGGGCGGGGGGGCCGATACGCAGTATTTT.

This clone was seen a single time. The rearrangement joins TRBV4-1 to TRBJ1-6; 7 nucleotides line up with TRBD1. The ends lost 0 bases at V and 9 bases at J; junction bases unmatched: 5. Germline V CDR1 and CDR2: MGHRA, YSYEKL. The CDR3 runs 15 residues. CDR3 DNA: TGCGCCAGCAGCCAAGACACAGGGGTGGGTTCACCCCTCCACTTT. It specifies CASSQDTGVGSPLHF.

The chain links TRBV30 to TRBJ2-1; 14 bases fit TRBD2. The CDR3 loop spans 16 amino acids. With 4 bases clipped from V and 6 bases from J, the junction kept 8 bases outside the gene matches. Germline V CDR1 and CDR2: GTSNPN, SVGIG (reference sequence). The CDR3 sequence: CAWTSAGTSGSNEQFF. The DNA for the CDR3 is TGTGCCTGGACCTCAGCCGGGACTAGCGGGAGCAATGAGCAGTTCTTC.

This chain links TRBV6-6 with TRBJ1-2, with 7 bases lining up with TRBD1. Losses at the gene ends were 5 bases for V and 5 bases for J; bases not matched to a gene: 14. CDR1 and CDR2 (germline): MNHNY, SVGAGI (reference sequence). The CDR3 covers 16 residues. The CDR3 here is CASSHRQGLEAYGYTF. For the CDR3, the DNA is TGTGCCAGCAGTCACAGACAGGGTCTTGAAGCATATGGCTACACCTTC.

The chain links TRBV18 to TRBJ2-1; D is unclear. The V end lost 2 bases, the J end lost 2 bases, and 7 bases lay between the germline ends. CDR3 length equals 14 residues. Germline assignment: CDR1 KGHSH and CDR2 LQKENI. CDR3 in amino acids: CASSPATAYNEQFF. The CDR3 DNA sequence: TGTGCCAGCTCACCAGCGACTGCCTACAATGAGCAGTTCTTC.

The J gene is TRBJ1-2, the V gene TRBV19, with 7 bases lining up with TRBD1. Trimming took 7 bases from V and 4 from J; bases not matched to a gene: 12. This CDR3 spans 15 amino acids. Germline V gene sequence: CDR1 LNHDA, CDR2 SQIVND (reference sequence). CDR3 in amino acids: CASTQWGQTIYGYTF. CDR3 coding DNA: TGTGCCAGTACCCAATGGGGACAGACGATCTATGGCTACACCTTC.

On this clone: At one end, the junction sequence differs from germline, possibly due to a read error. The chain couples TRBV7-8 to TRBJ2-1; 7 bases agree with TRBD2. Germline lookup yields CDR1 SGHVS and CDR2 FQNEAQ. There are 12 residues in the CDR3. Here the CDR3 DNA reads TGTGCCAGCAGCCCCGGGGGGAATGGGCAGTTCTTC. Translation gives CASSPGGNGQFF.

J is TRBJ1-1 and V is TRBV4-3; 8 nucleotides line up with TRBD1. J gave up 1 base and V 2 bases, and 9 bases lay outside the gene matches. The CDR3 runs to 17 residues. CDR1 is LGHNA and CDR2 is YSLEER in the germline V gene. The CDR3 DNA is TGCGCCAGCAGCCAATTTGGACAGGGAGGAGGGAACACTGAAGCTTTCTTT. It yields the protein CASSQFGQGGGNTEAFF.

This clone was picked up a small number of times. V is TRBV19 and J is TRBJ2-1, with 13 positions matching TRBD2. Per germline, CDR1 LNHDA and CDR2 SQIVND (reference sequence). V gave up 8 bases and J gave up 2 bases; unmatched junction bases: 3. CDR3 length equals 15 residues. The CDR3, as DNA: TGTGCCAGTGGTGGACTAGCGGGGGCCTACAATGAGCAGTTCTTC. Protein product: CASGGLAGAYNEQFF. Supplemented by reference TRBV19 and TRBJ2-1, the full variable domain reads DGGITQSPKYLFRKEGQNVTLSCEQNLNHDAMYWYRQDPGQGLRLIYYSQIVNDFQKGDIAEGYSVSREKKESFPLTVTSAQKNPTAFYLCASGGLAGAYNEQFFGPGTRLTVL.

The rearrangement joins TRBV29-1 to TRBJ2-2; tentatively, D is TRBD1 (5 bases). The length of the CDR3 is 11 residues. Germline assignment: CDR1 SQVTM and CDR2 ANQGSEA. The V gene lost 7 bases and the J gene lost 13 bases, with 16 bases spanning the gap. The CDR3 sequence: CSAVTDRGLFF. DNA of the CDR3: TGCAGCGCTGTGACAGACCGTGGGCTGTTTTTT.

This clone was seen only a few times. The gene calls are TRBV4-1 and TRBJ1-2; no clear D gene. CDR3 length equals 15 residues. V shed 4 bases and J shed 0 bases, with 12 bases lying between them. CDR1 is MGHRA and CDR2 is YSYEKL in the germline V gene. In DNA form, the CDR3 reads TGCGCCAGCAGCCGCCAGCTAGGTGCTAACTATGGCTACACCTTC. Its protein product is CASSRQLGANYGYTF.

The chain joins TRBV7-9 to TRBJ2-7; D is undetermined. CDR1 SEHNR and CDR2 FQNEAQ come from the germline V gene (reference sequence). This CDR3 is built from 14 residues. Trimming took 5 bases from V and 4 from J, leaving 15 bases between them. DNA for the CDR3: TGTGCCAGCAGCCCATTAGTTGTCCCTTACGAGCAGTACTTC. Translated, it gives CASSPLVVPYEQYF.

The chain has TRBV7-2 and TRBJ2-3; TRBD1 agrees at 10 bases. The germline V gene encodes CDR1 SGHTA and CDR2 FQGNSA. V lost 5 bases and J lost 6; bases outside the gene matches: 11. The length of the CDR3 is 16 residues. CDR3 amino acids: CASSRQGQGTGDTQYF. The CDR3 DNA follows: TGTGCCAGCAGCCGACAGGGACAGGGGACTGGGGATACGCAGTATTTT.

The chain has TRBV27 and TRBJ2-5, with 10 bases fitting TRBD2. Trimming removed 8 bases from V and 5 bases from J; junction bases left unmatched: 14. Germline assignment: CDR1 MNHEY and CDR2 SMNVEV (reference sequence). CDR3 length equals 16 residues. This chain's CDR3 is CASSFWSGRGGETQYF. CDR3 DNA: TGTGCCAGCTCATTTTGGAGCGGGAGGGGAGGGGAGACCCAGTACTTC.

The chain links TRBV4-1 to TRBJ2-7, with 8 bases fitting TRBD1. J lost 3 bases, V lost 1 base, and 14 bases had no gene match. The CDR3 loop spans 18 amino acids. The germline CDR1 and CDR2 sequences are MGHRA and YSYEKL. The CDR3 coding sequence is TGCGCCAGCAGCCAAGCTCCGCCCGACAGGGGCATCAGCTACGAGCAGTACTTC. Translating it yields CASSQAPPDRGISYEQYF.

The gene calls are TRBV7-2 and TRBJ1-1; 9 bases are a match to TRBD1. The CDR3 covers 14 residues. Germline assignment: CDR1 SGHTA and CDR2 FQGNSA. The J segment lost 4 bases and the V segment lost 4 bases, leaving 4 bases of the junction unmatched. Written as DNA, the CDR3 is TGTGCCAGCAGCTCCGACAGGGGGGTCACTGAAGCTTTCTTT. It yields the protein CASSSDRGVTEAFF.

The V and J genes are TRBV23-1 and TRBJ1-5, with 9 bases fitting TRBD1. TRBV23-1 is filed as an ORF, its function uncertain. V trimming: 6 bases; J trimming: 2 bases; junction bases outside the gene matches: 5. The CDR3 sequence is 15 residues long. The CDR3, as DNA: TGCGCCAGCAGGCCGGACAGGGGACGCAATCAGCCCCAGCATTTT. It specifies CASRPDRGRNQPQHF.

The chain's CDR3 is CSATQVQETQYF. In DNA, the CDR3 is TGCAGCGCGACGCAGGTCCAAGAGACCCAGTACTTC. This rearrangement joins TRBV29-1 to TRBJ2-5, with D unclear. V was cut by 7 bases and J by 1 base, with 10 bases left in between. Germline values: CDR1 SQVTM, CDR2 ANQGSEA. The CDR3 extends over 12 amino acids.

The gene calls are TRBV12-5 and TRBJ1-5, with D unresolved. The CDR3 totals 13 residues. CDR1 is LGHNT and CDR2 is FRNRAP in the germline V gene. The ends were cut back, 1 base at V and 4 bases at J, with 5 bases in the middle. The CDR3 DNA sequence: TGTGCTAGTGGTTTGGAAGCGAATCAGCCCCAGCATTTT. Encoded protein: CASGLEANQPQHF.

The chain combines TRBV2 with TRBJ2-7, with 7 bases that match TRBD1. The CDR3 is 15 residues long. Trimming cost V 4 bases and J 7 bases; bases outside gene matches: 13. Germline values: CDR1 SNHLY, CDR2 FYNNEI. The CDR3: CASSGGRGLMREQYF. The CDR3 nucleotides read TGTGCCAGCAGTGGCGGCAGGGGGTTAATGCGGGAGCAGTACTTC.

The chain uses TRBV30 and TRBJ1-5, with D possibly TRBD1 on 5 matching bases. This CDR3 is 13 amino acids long. CDR1 and CDR2 (germline): GTSNPN, SVGIG (reference sequence). V was pared by 1 base and J by 3 bases, with 7 bases between. The CDR3 DNA is TGTGCCTGGAGTGGACAGCACAATCAGCCCCAGCATTTT. Translated, it gives CAWSGQHNQPQHF.